The TCR beta chain described here comes from a study of CD8+ T cells in alopecia areata. Following extraction, RNA underwent reverse transcription to cDNA, which served as the sequencing template. Measured with immunoSEQ multiplex PCR; TCRdb has only the in-frame clones, and not every one. The sample records 190,000 or so clones, around 60% being singletons. This clone turned up a few times. Regarding treatment: oral pan-JAK inhibitor, 5-10 mg twice daily. The CDR3 is 15 residues long. CDR1 and CDR2 from the germline V gene are GTSNPN and SVGIG (reference sequence). V lost 4 bases, J lost 0 bases, and 14 bases lay in between.

V is TRBV30 and J is TRBJ2-3, with D perhaps given as TRBD1 or TRBD2 (5 bases each). This sequence originates from a human donor with alopecia areata. Source: CD8+ T cells sorted from blood, taken at week 24, from a patient treated with tofacitinib. The CDR3 protein is CAWTDGTSSTDTQYF. The CDR3 DNA follows: TGTGCCTGGACCGACGGGACGTCGAGCACAGATACGCAGTATTTT.